This entry lists 7 T cell receptor beta chains sequenced from one sample in a study of blood T cell repertoires in COVID-19 (dated by TCRdb to the early 2020s). Library method: the immunoSEQ multiplex PCR assay. The table comes from immuneACCESS by way of TCRdb, which keeps in-frame sequences with V and J called. Part of the clones is missing from these tables; in studies checked, under half for an unresolved V gene and the rest for unknown reasons. Here the sample has about 360,000 clones; 80% to 90% occur a single time. 2.5% to 3% of the sample belongs to the ten largest clones. The sequencing input was peripheral blood. All receptors derive from a man aged 25 to 45 with active or convalescent COVID-19.

This rearrangement joins TRBV5-1 to TRBJ2-3, with D possibly TRBD1 on 6 matching bases. V was shortened by 0 bases and J by 5 bases, with 10 bases between the two germline ends. Germline assignment: CDR1 SGHRS and CDR2 YFSETQ. The CDR3 totals 14 residues. In DNA form, the CDR3 reads TGCGCCAGCAGCTTGGACAGGGTCGAAGATACGCAGTATTTT. Translation gives CASSLDRVEDTQYF.

V gene TRBV24-1 combines with J gene TRBJ2-1; 7 nucleotides agree with TRBD1. The CDR3 is made up of 13 amino acids. Germline V gives CDR1 KGHDR, CDR2 SFDVKD. V lost 4 bases, J lost 9 bases, and 5 bases stayed unmatched. CDR3 DNA sequence: TGTGCCACCAGTGACCCGGGACAGTTTGAGCAGTTCTTC. Encoded protein: CATSDPGQFEQFF.

This chain connects TRBV5-6 to TRBJ2-7; D not resolved. V lost 4 bases to trimming and J lost 0 bases, with 8 bases between them. This CDR3 is built from 13 residues. Germline values: CDR1 SGHDT, CDR2 YYEEEE. CDR3 sequence reads: CASSGVDSYEQYF. CDR3 DNA: TGTGCCAGCAGCGGAGTAGACTCCTACGAGCAGTACTTC.

The chain uses TRBV4-2 and TRBJ1-1; the D gene is possibly TRBD1 (5 bases). V was cut by 1 base and J by 1 base, with 7 bases left in between. This CDR3 is 14 amino acids long. The V gene's germline CDR1 is LGHNA and CDR2 YNFKEQ. CDR3 bases: TGTGCCAGCAGCCAAGTCGGGGGGAACACTGAAGCTTTCTTT. This codes for CASSQVGGNTEAFF.

This clone was recorded a few times. The chain uses TRBV7-9 and TRBJ1-3; 8 bases are a match to TRBD1. With 5 bases clipped from V and 0 bases from J, the junction kept 6 bases outside the gene matches. Germline CDR1 SEHNR, CDR2 FQNEAQ (reference sequence). There are 16 residues in the CDR3. The CDR3 DNA reads TGTGCCAGCAGCCGCACGGACAGGGCCTCTGGAAACACCATATATTTT. Translation gives CASSRTDRASGNTIYF.

In DNA, the CDR3 is TGTGCCATCAGGGATGGACTTGCCGACTCCTACAATGAGCAGTTCTTC. Its protein product is CAIRDGLADSYNEQFF. V is TRBV10-3 and J is TRBJ2-1, with a possible D match to TRBD2 (5 bases). This CDR3 has 16 amino acids. Germline V gene sequence: CDR1 ENHRY, CDR2 SYGVKD. V lost 6 bases and J lost 0, with 15 bases in between.

This clone was recorded a few times. The gene calls are TRBV4-3 and TRBJ1-3, with TRBD1 matching over 9 bases. The CDR3 contains 15 residues. V dropped 3 bases and J dropped 3; count of bases not matched to a gene: 3. Germline CDR1 reads LGHNA; CDR2 reads YSLEER. CDR3 amino acids: CASSHRQGGGNTIYF. CDR3 sequence (DNA): TGCGCCAGCAGCCATCGACAGGGGGGTGGAAACACCATATATTTT.